The clone carrying this T cell receptor (beta chain) was picked up a small number of times. No antigen is known for it. Clones were sequenced by immunoSEQ multiplex PCR, and TCRdb holds only the in-frame ones, with some missing. Here the sample spans about 200,000 clones, 55% to 85% being singletons. This specimen comes from a study of cytotoxic CD8 clonotypes in ibrutinib-treated CLL. Study-level findings and limits: The clonality rise at ibrutinib response reflected private clonotype expansion. Clonality went up at ibrutinib response and then declined back toward baseline at progression.

This CDR3 spans 11 amino acids. CDR1 and CDR2 from the germline V gene are SNHLY and FYNNEI. The germline V and J ends were trimmed by 4 bases and 4 bases, with 4 bases remaining between them. The V and J genes are TRBV2 and TRBJ1-2; D is unresolved. The sample in question was PBMCs, obtained after 24 months of ibrutinib treatment. The receptor was isolated from a human donor with chronic lymphocytic leukemia. This CDR3 is CASSGLYGYTF. The CDR3 DNA sequence: TGTGCCAGCAGTGGACTCTATGGCTACACCTTC.